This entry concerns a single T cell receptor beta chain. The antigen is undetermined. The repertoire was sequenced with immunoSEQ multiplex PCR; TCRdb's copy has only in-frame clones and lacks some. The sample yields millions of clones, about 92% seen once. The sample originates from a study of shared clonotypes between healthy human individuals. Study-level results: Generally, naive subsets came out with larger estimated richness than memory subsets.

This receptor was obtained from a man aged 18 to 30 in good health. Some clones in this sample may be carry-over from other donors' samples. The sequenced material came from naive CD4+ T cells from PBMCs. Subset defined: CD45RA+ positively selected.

The CDR3: CASSLPQGYNEKLFF. The CDR3 nucleotides read TGTGCCAGCAGCTTACCCCAGGGCTATAATGAAAAACTGTTTTTT. The chain joins TRBV11-2 to TRBJ1-4, with D maybe TRBD1 (5 bases). The V end lost 2 bases, the J end lost 4 bases, and 11 bases lay between the germline ends. This CDR3 spans 15 amino acids. The V gene's germline CDR1 is SGHAT and CDR2 FQNNGV. Using reference TRBV11-2 and TRBJ1-4 for the parts outside the CDR3, the full variable domain is EAGVAQSPRYKIIEKRQSVAFWCNPISGHATLYWYQQILGQGPKLLIQFQNNGVVDDSQLPKDRFSAERLKGVDSTLKIQPAKLEDSAVYLCASSLPQGYNEKLFFGSGTQLSVL.